The 22 T cell receptor beta chains listed next were all sequenced from one sample in a study of CD8+ T cells in alopecia areata listed by TCRdb under 2018. Taken with the paper, the label for time point translates to: around 26 weeks on oral tofacitinib. The treatment or condition label here, explained by the study, means: oral pan-JAK inhibitor, 5-10 mg twice daily. The library was built by means of the immunoSEQ multiplex PCR assay. RNA was extracted from all samples and reverse transcribed into cDNA, which served as template for TCR sequencing. The table comes from immuneACCESS by way of TCRdb, which keeps in-frame sequences with V and J called. Part of the clones is missing from these tables; in studies checked, under half for an unresolved V gene and the rest for unknown reasons. Present in this sample are 170,000 or so clones, roughly 53% of which were seen just once. Over 10% of the sample belongs to the ten largest clones.

The starting material was CD8+ T cells sorted from blood, obtained at week 24, from a patient treated with tofacitinib. The origin of the receptors is a human donor with alopecia areata.

The chain combines TRBV5-6 with TRBJ2-7, with D hard to call. Per germline, CDR1 SGHDT and CDR2 YYEEEE. The CDR3 sequence is 14 residues long. The V and J ends lost 4 bases and 0 bases respectively, with 11 bases between them. CDR3 bases: TGTGCCAGCAGCGTACAGAGTTCCTCCTACGAGCAGTACTTC. The encoded protein is CASSVQSSSYEQYF.

The chain combines TRBV5-1 with TRBJ1-5, with D unclear. V was trimmed by 0 bases and J by 4 bases, leaving 8 bases between them. The germline V gene encodes CDR1 SGHRS and CDR2 YFSETQ. The CDR3 extends over 14 amino acids. CDR3 protein: CASSLDSHNQPQHF. The CDR3 bases are TGCGCCAGCAGCTTGGACAGCCATAATCAGCCCCAGCATTTT.

This sequence joins TRBV7-9 and TRBJ2-1; TRBD2 might be the D (6 bases). CDR3 size: 17 residues. Germline CDR1 is SEHNR and CDR2 is FQNEAQ (reference sequence). The germline V and J ends were trimmed by 4 bases and 0 bases, with 16 bases remaining between them. In DNA form, the CDR3 reads TGTGCCAGCAGCTCGGGGGATCCCTTTCCCTCCTACAATGAGCAGTTCTTC. Its translation: CASSSGDPFPSYNEQFF.

This chain joins TRBV6-1 and TRBJ1-6; D unclear. With 2 bases removed from V and 7 bases from J, the gap between germline ends came to 9 bases. The CDR3 loop spans 14 amino acids. Germline lookup yields CDR1 MNHNS and CDR2 SASEGT. DNA for the CDR3: TGTGCCAGCAGTGAATGGGCAGCGAATTCACCCCTCCACTTT. Protein sequence: CASSEWAANSPLHF.

V is TRBV25-1 and J is TRBJ2-7; TRBD1 aligns across 10 bases. The CDR3 runs 14 residues. J lost 2 bases, V lost 8 bases, and 6 bases had no gene match. In germline, CDR1 is MGHDK, CDR2 SYGVNS. CDR3 region: CASSWGTGAYEQYF. The CDR3, as DNA: TGTGCCAGCTCCTGGGGGACAGGGGCCTACGAGCAGTACTTC.

This clone was detected once. CDR3 region: CASSLDRATSKHTEAFF. Written as DNA, the CDR3 is TGTGCCAGCAGCTTAGATCGGGCAACCAGTAAGCACACTGAAGCTTTCTTT. This chain uses TRBV7-8 with TRBJ1-1; D gene ambiguous. Germline CDR1 is SGHVS and CDR2 is FQNEAQ. The CDR3 totals 17 residues. The ends were cut back, 1 base at V and 3 bases at J, with 18 bases in the middle.

The V and J genes are TRBV5-1 and TRBJ2-5; D remains ambiguous. V lost 3 bases and J lost 7, with 13 bases in between. This CDR3 spans 13 amino acids. Germline loops: CDR1 SGHRS, CDR2 YFSETQ. CDR3 sequence: CASSYRPESTQYF. The CDR3 nucleotides read TGCGCCAGCAGCTACAGACCCGAATCGACCCAGTACTTC. The complete variable domain, with remaining parts taken from reference TRBV5-1 and TRBJ2-5, reads KAGVTQTPRYLIKTRGQQVTLSCSPISGHRSVSWYQQTPGQGLQFLFEYFSETQRNKGNFPGRFSGRQFSNSRSEMNVSTLELGDSALYLCASSYRPESTQYFGPGTRLLVL.

In this sample, this clone turned up a few times. V usage is TRBV5-6 and J usage is TRBJ1-2; D not certain. V lost 0 bases and J lost 6, with 9 bases in between. The CDR3 covers 13 residues. Per germline, CDR1 SGHDT and CDR2 YYEEEE. The CDR3 region has the DNA TGTGCCAGCAGCTTGGAGATTTGGGATGGCTACACCTTC. Protein sequence: CASSLEIWDGYTF. Full variable domain (outside the CDR3, taken from reference TRBV5-6 and TRBJ1-2): DAGVTQSPTHLIKTRGQQVTLRCSPKSGHDTVSWYQQALGQGPQFIFQYYEEEERQRGNFPDRFSGHQFPNYSSELNVNALLLGDSALYLCASSLEIWDGYTFGSGTRLTVV.

The chain recombines TRBV5-6 with TRBJ1-2; TRBD1 is a possible D gene (5 bases). Germline CDR1 and CDR2: SGHDT and YYEEEE. The CDR3 runs 14 residues. V was shortened by 5 bases and J by 7 bases, with 18 bases between the two germline ends. The CDR3: CASRRQIGDLGYTF. In DNA form, the CDR3 reads TGTGCCAGCAGACGACAGATCGGGGATCTTGGCTACACCTTC.

This clone was seen a few times. The chain recombines TRBV29-1 with TRBJ2-5; the match to TRBD2 covers 7 bases. Per the germline V gene, CDR1 is SQVTM and CDR2 is ANQGSEA. The CDR3 runs 11 residues. Trimming at V came to 3 bases and at J to 5 bases, leaving 0 bases not matched to a gene. The CDR3 DNA reads as TGCAGCGTTGACGGGGGGGAGACCCAGTACTTC. It yields the protein CSVDGGETQYF. The full variable domain, its missing parts supplied by reference TRBV29-1 and TRBJ2-5, is SAVISQKPSRDICQRGTSLTIQCQVDSQVTMMFWYRQQPGQSLTLIATANQGSEATYESGFVIDKFPISRPNLTFSTLTVSNMSPEDSSIYLCSVDGGETQYFGPGTRLLVL.

This sequence joins TRBV13 and TRBJ1-1, with D perhaps matching TRBD1 (5 bases). Trimming pared 3 bases from V and 3 bases from J, leaving 11 bases between. Germline CDR1 PRHDT, CDR2 FYEKMQ (reference sequence). The CDR3 is made up of 14 amino acids. CDR3 nucleotides: TGTGCCAGCAGCTTCGGGACGGGCCACACTGAAGCTTTCTTT. Protein: CASSFGTGHTEAFF.

This clone was seen a handful of times. The chain recombines TRBV7-2 with TRBJ1-1; maybe TRBD1 (6 bases). The V gene lost 6 bases and the J gene lost 7 bases, with 15 bases spanning the gap. The CDR3 has 13 amino acids. Germline CDR1 is SGHTA and CDR2 is FQGNSA. The CDR3 here is CASRWGTRLEAFF. CDR3 nucleotides: TGTGCCAGCAGATGGGGGACACGGCTTGAAGCTTTCTTT.

This clone was counted a few times. The chain links TRBV4-1 to TRBJ2-5, with D hard to call. The germline V gene encodes CDR1 MGHRA and CDR2 YSYEKL. The V and J ends lost 4 bases and 5 bases respectively, with 14 bases between them. CDR3 size: 14 residues. CDR3 in DNA: TGCGCCAGCAGCCCTACTTTAGGAAGCGAGACCCAGTACTTC. This encodes CASSPTLGSETQYF.

This chain links TRBV30 with TRBJ1-2; D is unresolved. Per the germline V gene, CDR1 is GTSNPN and CDR2 is SVGIG (reference sequence). V lost 1 base to trimming and J lost 4 bases, with 10 bases between them. The CDR3 has 13 amino acids. The CDR3, as DNA: TGTGCCTGGAGTGCAGGTTTGGTCTATGGCTACACCTTC. It is translated as CAWSAGLVYGYTF.

Comment on this clone: The same CDR3 is also encoded by other DNA sequences in this sample. CDR3 DNA: TGTGCCAGCAGTGGAGGGAGCTCCTACGAGCAGTACTTC. This codes for CASSGGSSYEQYF. This chain links TRBV2 with TRBJ2-7; weak D call: TRBD2 (5 bases). The CDR3 length is 13 residues. Germline assignment: CDR1 SNHLY and CDR2 FYNNEI. V lost 4 bases and J 0 bases, leaving 7 bases between the germline ends.

This clone was observed a handful of times. V gene TRBV10-3 combines with J gene TRBJ2-6; tentatively, D is TRBD1 (5 bases). The CDR3 is 18 residues long. Germline V gene lookup returns CDR1 ENHRY and CDR2 SYGVKD. Trimming took 4 bases from V and 0 from J, leaving 16 bases between them. The chain's CDR3 is CAISGLQGRYSGANVLTF. The DNA of the CDR3 is TGTGCCATCAGTGGGCTCCAGGGTCGATACTCTGGGGCCAACGTCCTGACTTTC.

A note on this clone: One junction end disagrees with the germline gene, perhaps due to a read error. CDR3 amino acids: CSIEDALSKGSSSNEQFF. CDR3 DNA: TGCAGCATTGAAGACGCATTGTCGAAAGGGTCAAGTAGCAATGAGCAGTTCTTC. The rearrangement joins TRBV29-1 to TRBJ2-1; no reliable D call. Per germline, CDR1 SQVTM and CDR2 ANQGSEA. The CDR3 has 18 residues.

This clone came up many times. V gene TRBV27 combines with J gene TRBJ2-1; D gene uncertain. Trimming stripped 4 bases from V and 2 bases from J, with 6 bases between. CDR3 length: 13 residues. Germline V gene data show CDR1 as MNHEY and CDR2 as SMNVEV (reference sequence). CDR3 protein: CASSSNAYNEQFF. The CDR3 region has the DNA TGTGCCAGCAGTTCGAACGCCTACAATGAGCAGTTCTTC.

The V and J genes are TRBV21-1 and TRBJ2-5; the D call in the table, TRBD1, was not verified against the DNA. TRBV21-1 is a pseudogene locus. The CDR3 is 18 residues long. Here the CDR3 reads CASSKVGWTGRFQETQYF. Here the CDR3 DNA reads TGTGCCAGCAGCAAAGTAGGGTGGACAGGCAGGTTTCAAGAGACCCAGTACTTC.

CDR3 coding DNA: TGCAGCGTACAGGGCGCTAACTATGGCTACACCTTC. As protein: CSVQGANYGYTF. V usage is TRBV29-1 and J usage is TRBJ1-2; D is perhaps TRBD1 (6 bases). The germline gives CDR1 SQVTM, CDR2 ANQGSEA. V dropped 6 bases and J dropped 0 bases, with 8 bases sitting between them. This CDR3 contains 12 residues.

V and J are TRBV30 and TRBJ1-1; D gene ambiguous. The CDR3 contains 13 residues. Germline CDR1 is GTSNPN and CDR2 is SVGIG (reference sequence). Trimming cost V 1 base and J 10 bases, with 16 bases left between them. The CDR3 region is CAWSAWELTGAFF. The CDR3, as DNA: TGTGCCTGGAGTGCTTGGGAGTTAACGGGAGCTTTCTTT.

The chain combines TRBV7-9 with TRBJ1-1, with 7 bases aligning to TRBD1. In germline, CDR1 is SEHNR, CDR2 FQNEAQ (reference sequence). There are 16 residues in the CDR3. The J segment lost 0 bases and the V segment lost 4 bases, leaving 8 bases of the junction unmatched. CDR3 DNA sequence: TGTGCCAGCAGCTCGACACAACAGGGGATGAACACTGAAGCTTTCTTT. Its translation is CASSSTQQGMNTEAFF.